This TCR beta chain was recorded in a study of T cell responses to AZD1222 COVID-19 vaccine. Overall study context: Second-dose recipients at about 4 or about 12 weeks were treated as one pooled group. General observations from the study: Just a handful of AZD1222 recipients were seropositive at baseline. Without day 14 samples, only post-peak T cell repertoires were studied.

Repertoires were generated with immunoSEQ multiplex PCR, while TCRdb's copy carries only in-frame clones and drops some. The sample shows 170,000 or so clones, around nine tenths of them seen only once. For this clone: Its antigen is undetermined.

The CDR3 is 17 amino acids. V lost 5 bases, J lost 4 bases, and 20 bases lay in between. Germline CDR1 is SGHTA and CDR2 is FQGNSA. This chain uses TRBV7-2 with TRBJ2-2; tentative D call: TRBD2 (6 bases). The clonotype was recovered from an adult in good health. The source material was peripheral blood, sampled on day 0 of AZD1222 vaccination. The CDR3, as DNA: TGTGCCAGCAGCGCCCGTCTAGCGCCTGAGGGCACCGGGGAGCTGTTTTTT. This gives the protein CASSARLAPEGTGELFF.